This T cell receptor (beta chain) was observed in a study of blood T cell repertoires in COVID-19. Study-level information: Spain, Italy and the United States supplied samples that represented acute and convalescent COVID-19. T cells, B-cell-depleted T cells, or PBMCs supplied cDNA or gDNA.

In the original analysis: Cell counts per sample came from amplifying reference gene primers. Repertoires were generated with immunoSEQ multiplex PCR, while TCRdb's copy carries only in-frame clones and drops some. The V and J calls and clone size are taken from that table; D and trimming were inferred from the DNA. The data hold tens of thousands of clones, with roughly 80% observed a single time. From germline, CDR1 is SGHDT and CDR2 YYEEEE. V shed 4 bases and J 4 bases; nucleotides not matched to a gene: 1. The CDR3 is 12 residues long. Sequencing used peripheral blood. This receptor was taken from a woman in her 70s with acute or convalescent COVID-19. The chain has TRBV5-6 and TRBJ1-2, with 7 bases that match TRBD1. CDR3 nucleotide sequence: TGTGCCAGCAGCCGGGACAGCTATGGCTACACCTTC. It yields the protein CASSRDSYGYTF.